This T cell receptor (beta chain) was identified during a study of PD-1 blockade in classical Hodgkin lymphoma. V was trimmed by 1 base and J by 2 bases, leaving 9 bases between them. Germline assignment: CDR1 SEHNR and CDR2 FQNEAQ (reference sequence). The CDR3 length is 15 residues. Profiling relied on immunoSEQ multiplex PCR, and the TCRdb table lists in-frame clones only, not all of them. This table has over 70,000 clones, approximately 91% appearing once. Autologous stem cell transplantation was followed by relapse in every patient, and brentuximab vedotin exposure varied. The sequences come from peripheral blood mononuclear cells (PBMCs), collected at baseline. This TCR was recovered from a human donor with classical Hodgkin lymphoma. The chain links TRBV7-9 to TRBJ1-5; D is unclear. The CDR3: CASSLGGIRNQPQHF. CDR3 sequence (DNA): TGTGCCAGCAGCTTAGGAGGAATTCGCAATCAGCCCCAGCATTTT.